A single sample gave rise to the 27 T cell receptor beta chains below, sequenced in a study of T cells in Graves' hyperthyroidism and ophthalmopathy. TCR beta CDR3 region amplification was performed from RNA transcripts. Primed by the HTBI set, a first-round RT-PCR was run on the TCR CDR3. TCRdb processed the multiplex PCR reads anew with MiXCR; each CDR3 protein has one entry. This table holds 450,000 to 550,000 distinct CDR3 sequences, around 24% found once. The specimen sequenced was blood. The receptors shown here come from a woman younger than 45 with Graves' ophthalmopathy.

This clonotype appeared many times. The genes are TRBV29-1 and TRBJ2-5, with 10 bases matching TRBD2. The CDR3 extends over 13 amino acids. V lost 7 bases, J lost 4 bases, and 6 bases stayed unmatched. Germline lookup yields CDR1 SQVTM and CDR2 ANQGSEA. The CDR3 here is CSGSGGQRETQYF. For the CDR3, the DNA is TGCAGCGGTAGCGGGGGGCAGCGAGAGACCCAGTACTTC. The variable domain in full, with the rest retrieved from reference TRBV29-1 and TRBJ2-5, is SAVISQKPSRDICQRGTSLTIQCQVDSQVTMMFWYRQQPGQSLTLIATANQGSEATYESGFVIDKFPISRPNLTFSTLTVSNMSPEDSSIYLCSGSGGQRETQYFGPGTRLLVL.

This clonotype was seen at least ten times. The DNA of the CDR3 is TGTGCCAGCAGGAGACAGGGGGGAATGGAGACCCAGTACTTC. As protein: CASRRQGGMETQYF. The J gene is TRBJ2-5, the V gene TRBV2, with 9 nucleotides matching TRBD1. The CDR3 has 14 amino acids. Trimming cost V 6 bases and J 5 bases; bases outside gene matches: 7. Germline V gives CDR1 SNHLY, CDR2 FYNNEI.

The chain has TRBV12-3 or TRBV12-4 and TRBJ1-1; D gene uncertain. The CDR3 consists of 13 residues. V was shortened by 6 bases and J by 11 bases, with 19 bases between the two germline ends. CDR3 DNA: TGTGCCAGCAGCCCCCACCGCGGCAGCGGTGCTTTCTTT. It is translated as CASSPHRGSGAFF.

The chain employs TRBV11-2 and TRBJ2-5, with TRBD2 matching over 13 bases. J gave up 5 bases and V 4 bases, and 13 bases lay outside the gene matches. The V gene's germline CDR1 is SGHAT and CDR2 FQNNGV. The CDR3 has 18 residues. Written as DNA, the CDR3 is TGTGCCAGCAGCTCCGAGCCCGGACTAGCGGGGGCCTGGGAGACCCAGTACTTC. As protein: CASSSEPGLAGAWETQYF.

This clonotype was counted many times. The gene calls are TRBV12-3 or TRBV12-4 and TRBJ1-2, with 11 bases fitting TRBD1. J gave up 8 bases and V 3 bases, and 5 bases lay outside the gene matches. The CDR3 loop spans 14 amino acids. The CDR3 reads CASSFGQGAEGYTF. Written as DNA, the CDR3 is TGTGCCAGCAGTTTTGGACAGGGGGCGGAGGGCTACACCTTC.

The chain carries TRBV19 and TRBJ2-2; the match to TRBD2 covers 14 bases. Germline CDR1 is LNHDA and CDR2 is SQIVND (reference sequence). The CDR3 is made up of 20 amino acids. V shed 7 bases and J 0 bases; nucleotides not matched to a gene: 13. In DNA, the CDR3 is TGTGCCAGTAAGCCGGGACTAGCGGGAGCAATTTATCCGAACACCGGGGAGCTGTTTTTT. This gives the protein CASKPGLAGAIYPNTGELFF.

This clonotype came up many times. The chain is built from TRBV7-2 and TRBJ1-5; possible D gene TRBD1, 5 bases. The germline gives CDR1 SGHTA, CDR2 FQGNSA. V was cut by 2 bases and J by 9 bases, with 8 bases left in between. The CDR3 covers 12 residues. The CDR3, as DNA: TGTGCCAGCAGCTTAAATACAGGGCCCCAGCATTTT. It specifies CASSLNTGPQHF.

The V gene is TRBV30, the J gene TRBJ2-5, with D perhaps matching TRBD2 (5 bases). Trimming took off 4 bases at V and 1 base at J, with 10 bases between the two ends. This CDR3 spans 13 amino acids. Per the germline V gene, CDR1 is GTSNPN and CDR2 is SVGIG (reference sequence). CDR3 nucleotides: TGTGCCTGGAATCTAGCTGGCCAAGAGACCCAGTACTTC. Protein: CAWNLAGQETQYF.

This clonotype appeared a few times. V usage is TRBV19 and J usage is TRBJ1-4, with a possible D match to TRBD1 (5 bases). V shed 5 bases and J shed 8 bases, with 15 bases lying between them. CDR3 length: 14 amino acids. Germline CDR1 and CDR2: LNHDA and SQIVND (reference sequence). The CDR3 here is CASSLRDGEEKLFF. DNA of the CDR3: TGTGCCAGTAGTCTGCGGGACGGTGAAGAAAAACTGTTTTTT.

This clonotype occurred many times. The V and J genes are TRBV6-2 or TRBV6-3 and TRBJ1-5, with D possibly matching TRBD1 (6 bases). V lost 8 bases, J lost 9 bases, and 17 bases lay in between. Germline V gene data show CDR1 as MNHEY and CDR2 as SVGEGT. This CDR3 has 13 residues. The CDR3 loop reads CASGEWGARPQHF. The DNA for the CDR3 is TGTGCCAGCGGGGAATGGGGGGCCCGGCCCCAGCATTTT.

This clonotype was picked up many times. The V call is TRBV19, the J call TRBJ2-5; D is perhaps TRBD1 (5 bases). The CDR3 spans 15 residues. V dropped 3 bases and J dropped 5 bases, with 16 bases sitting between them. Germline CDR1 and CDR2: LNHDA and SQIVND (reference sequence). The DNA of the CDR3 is TGTGCCAGTAGTATCGGACCCGGGCCAGGGGAGACCCAGTACTTC. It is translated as CASSIGPGPGETQYF.

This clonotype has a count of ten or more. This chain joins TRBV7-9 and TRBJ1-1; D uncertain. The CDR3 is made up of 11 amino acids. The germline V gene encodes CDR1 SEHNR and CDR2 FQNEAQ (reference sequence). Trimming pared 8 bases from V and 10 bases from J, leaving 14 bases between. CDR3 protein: CASRVSTRAFF. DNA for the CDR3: TGTGCCAGCCGCGTTAGCACCCGAGCTTTCTTT.

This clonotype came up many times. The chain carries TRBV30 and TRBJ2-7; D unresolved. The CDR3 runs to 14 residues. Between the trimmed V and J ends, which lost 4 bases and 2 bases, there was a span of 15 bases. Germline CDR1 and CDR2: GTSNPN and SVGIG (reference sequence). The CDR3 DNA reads TGTGCCTGGACAAAGAGTCGGATTCCCTACGAGCAGTACTTC. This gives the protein CAWTKSRIPYEQYF.

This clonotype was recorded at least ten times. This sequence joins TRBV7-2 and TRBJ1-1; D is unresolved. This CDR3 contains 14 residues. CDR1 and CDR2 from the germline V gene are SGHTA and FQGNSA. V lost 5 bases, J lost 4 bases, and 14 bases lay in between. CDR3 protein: CASSQGGPATEAFF. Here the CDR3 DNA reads TGTGCCAGCAGCCAAGGTGGACCAGCCACTGAAGCTTTCTTT.

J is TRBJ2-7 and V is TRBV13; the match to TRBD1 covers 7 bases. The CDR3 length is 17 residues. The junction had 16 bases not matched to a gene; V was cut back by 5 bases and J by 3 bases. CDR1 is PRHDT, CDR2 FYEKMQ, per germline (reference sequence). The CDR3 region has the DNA TGTGCCAGCAGCCCACGGGACAGCCCGCATCCCTACTACGAGCAGTACTTC. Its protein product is CASSPRDSPHPYYEQYF.

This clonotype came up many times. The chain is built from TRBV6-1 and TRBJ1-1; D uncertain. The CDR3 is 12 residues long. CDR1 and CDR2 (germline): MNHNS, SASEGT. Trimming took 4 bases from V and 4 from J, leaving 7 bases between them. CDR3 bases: TGTGCCAGCAGTGCGGGAACCACTGAAGCTTTCTTT. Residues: CASSAGTTEAFF.

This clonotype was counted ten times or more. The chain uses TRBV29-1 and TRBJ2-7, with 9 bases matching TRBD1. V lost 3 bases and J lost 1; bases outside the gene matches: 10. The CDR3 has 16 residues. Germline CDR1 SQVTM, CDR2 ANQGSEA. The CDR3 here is CSVEGLKTGGSYEQYF. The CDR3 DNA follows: TGCAGCGTTGAGGGGTTGAAGACAGGGGGGTCCTACGAGCAGTACTTC.

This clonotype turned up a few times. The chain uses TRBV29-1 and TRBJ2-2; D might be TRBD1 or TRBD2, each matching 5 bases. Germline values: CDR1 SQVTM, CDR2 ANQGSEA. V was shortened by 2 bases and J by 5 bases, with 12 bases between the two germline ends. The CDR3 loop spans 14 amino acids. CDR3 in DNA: TGCAGCGTTGAATTGGGGGACGCTACCGGGGAGCTGTTTTTT. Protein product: CSVELGDATGELFF.

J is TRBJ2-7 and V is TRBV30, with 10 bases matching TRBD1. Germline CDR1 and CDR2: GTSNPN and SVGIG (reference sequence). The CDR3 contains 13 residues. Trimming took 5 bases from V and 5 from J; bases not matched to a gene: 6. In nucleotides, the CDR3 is TGTGCCTGGGACCCGGGACAGGGGAACGAGCAGTACTTC. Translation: CAWDPGQGNEQYF.

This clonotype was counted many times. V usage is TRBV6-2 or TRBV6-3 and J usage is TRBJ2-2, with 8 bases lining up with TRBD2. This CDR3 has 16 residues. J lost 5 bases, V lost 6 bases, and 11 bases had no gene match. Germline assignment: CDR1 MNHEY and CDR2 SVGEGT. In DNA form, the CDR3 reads TGTGCCAGCAGATCCGATGGTAGCGGGGTTACCGGGGAGCTGTTTTTT. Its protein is CASRSDGSGVTGELFF.

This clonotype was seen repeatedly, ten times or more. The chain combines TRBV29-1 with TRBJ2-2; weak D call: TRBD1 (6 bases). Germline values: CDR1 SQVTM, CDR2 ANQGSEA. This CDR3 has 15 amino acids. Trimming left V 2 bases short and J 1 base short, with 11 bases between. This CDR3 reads CSVELGTLNTGELFF. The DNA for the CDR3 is TGCAGCGTTGAATTGGGGACACTGAACACCGGGGAGCTGTTTTTT.

CDR3 sequence reads: CASSLGQVSYEQYF. Written as DNA, the CDR3 is TGTGCCAGCAGTCTAGGACAGGTCTCCTACGAGCAGTACTTC. The chain joins TRBV6-1 to TRBJ2-7; 7 bases are shared with TRBD1. With V trimmed by 5 bases and J by 0 bases, 4 bases remained unmatched. The CDR3 sequence is 14 residues long. Germline assignment: CDR1 MNHNS and CDR2 SASEGT.

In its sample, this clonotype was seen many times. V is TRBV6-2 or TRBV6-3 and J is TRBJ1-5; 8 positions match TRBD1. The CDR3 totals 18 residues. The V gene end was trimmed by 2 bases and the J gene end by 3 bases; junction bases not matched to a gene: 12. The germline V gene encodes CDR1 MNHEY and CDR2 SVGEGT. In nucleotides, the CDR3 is TGTGCCAGCAGTTACGACGGAGACAGGGGCTTTGACAATCAGCCCCAGCATTTT. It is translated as CASSYDGDRGFDNQPQHF.

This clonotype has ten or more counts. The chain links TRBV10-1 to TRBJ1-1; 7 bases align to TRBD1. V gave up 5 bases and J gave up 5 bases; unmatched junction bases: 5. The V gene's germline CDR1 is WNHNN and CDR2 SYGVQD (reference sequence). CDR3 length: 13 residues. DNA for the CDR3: TGCGCCAGCAGTCCAGGGGGGGTGACTGAAGCTTTCTTT. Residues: CASSPGGVTEAFF.

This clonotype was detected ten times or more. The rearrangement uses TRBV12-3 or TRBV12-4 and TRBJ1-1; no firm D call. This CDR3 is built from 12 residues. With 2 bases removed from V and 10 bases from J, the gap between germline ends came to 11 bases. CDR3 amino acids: CASSLTRWGAFF. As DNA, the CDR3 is TGTGCCAGCAGTTTAACCCGGTGGGGAGCTTTCTTT.

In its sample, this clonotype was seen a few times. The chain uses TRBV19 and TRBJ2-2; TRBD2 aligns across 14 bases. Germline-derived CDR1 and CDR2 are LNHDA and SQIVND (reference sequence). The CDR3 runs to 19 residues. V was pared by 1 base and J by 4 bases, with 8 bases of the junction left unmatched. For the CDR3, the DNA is TGTGCCAGTAGTATAGCGCCGGGACTAGCGGGGGAGTTCACCGGGGAGCTGTTTTTT. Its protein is CASSIAPGLAGEFTGELFF.

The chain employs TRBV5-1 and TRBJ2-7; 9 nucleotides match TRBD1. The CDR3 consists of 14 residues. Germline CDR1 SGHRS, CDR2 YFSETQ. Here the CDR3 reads CASNPGTGSYEQYF. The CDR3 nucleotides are TGCGCTTCCAACCCGGGGACAGGGTCCTACGAGCAGTACTTC.